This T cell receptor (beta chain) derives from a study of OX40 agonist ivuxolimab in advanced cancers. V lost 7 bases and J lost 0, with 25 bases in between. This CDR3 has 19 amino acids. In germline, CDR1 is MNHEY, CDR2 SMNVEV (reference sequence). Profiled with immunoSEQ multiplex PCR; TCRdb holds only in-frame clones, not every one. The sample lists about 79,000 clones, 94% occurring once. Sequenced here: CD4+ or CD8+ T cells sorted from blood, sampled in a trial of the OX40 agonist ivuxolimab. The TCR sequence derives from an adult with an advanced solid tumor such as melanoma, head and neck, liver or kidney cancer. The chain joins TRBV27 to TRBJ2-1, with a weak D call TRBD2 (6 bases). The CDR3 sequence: CASTGIERARGSSYNEQFF. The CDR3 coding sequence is TGTGCCAGCACCGGAATAGAAAGGGCGCGGGGAAGCTCCTACAATGAGCAGTTCTTC.